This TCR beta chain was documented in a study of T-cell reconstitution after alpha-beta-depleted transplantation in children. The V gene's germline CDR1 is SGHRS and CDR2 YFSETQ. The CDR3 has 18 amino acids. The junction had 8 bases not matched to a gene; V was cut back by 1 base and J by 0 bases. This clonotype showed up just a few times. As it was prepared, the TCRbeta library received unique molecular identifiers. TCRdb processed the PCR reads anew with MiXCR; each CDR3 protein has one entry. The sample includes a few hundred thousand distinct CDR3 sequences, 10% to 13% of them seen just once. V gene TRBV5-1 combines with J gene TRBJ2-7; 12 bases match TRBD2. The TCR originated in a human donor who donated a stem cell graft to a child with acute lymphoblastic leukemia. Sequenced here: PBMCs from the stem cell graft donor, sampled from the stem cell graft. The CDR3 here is CASSLSRTSGISSYEQYF. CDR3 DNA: TGCGCCAGCAGCTTGTCCCGGACTAGCGGGATTAGCTCCTACGAGCAGTACTTC.